The rows below give T cell receptor beta chains drawn from one sample of a study of blood T cells in healthy people across ages. TCRdb re-called the 5' RACE reads with MiXCR, one entry per CDR3 protein. The table records over 1,500,000 distinct CDR3 sequences, about two fifths of them present only once. The sequencing sample was made of blood. The receptors stem from a human donor in good health. The CDR3 runs from the conserved cysteine through the conserved F or W. Fields, in order: V gene, J gene, clone size, CDR3 length, CDR3 protein. A row's size may be missing; if present it is once, few, many or a size class.

V: TRBV9; J: TRBJ1-3; size: NA; length: 13; CDR3: CASSGRPGNTIYF
V: TRBV4-3; J: NA; size: NA; length: 13; CDR3: CASSQDWDYEQYF
V: TRBV7-2; J: TRBJ1-2; size: few; length: 14; CDR3: CASSFFSGNYGYTF
V: TRBV5-1; J: TRBJ2-1; size: once; length: 11; CDR3: CASGFTNEQFF
V: TRBV4-2; J: TRBJ2-3; size: NA; length: 15; CDR3: CASSQPQGRGDTQYF
V: TRBV5-8; J: TRBJ1-1; size: NA; length: 17; CDR3: CASRRTGYERLNTEAFF
V: TRBV4-1; J: NA; size: NA; length: 16; CDR3: CASSQYVNRDSYEQYF
V: TRBV5-1; J: TRBJ1-6; size: NA; length: 16; CDR3: CASSPYLDRDNSPLHF
V: TRBV9; J: NA; size: NA; length: 16; CDR3: CASSPGQGTPQVEQYF
V: TRBV13; J: TRBJ1-2; size: NA; length: 12; CDR3: CANSSGLYGYTF
V: TRBV20-1; J: NA; size: few; length: 12; CDR3: CSVGDRAREQYF
V: TRBV9; J: TRBJ2-1; size: few; length: 16; CDR3: CASSVESDLSYNEQFF
V: TRBV6-5; J: TRBJ1-4; size: NA; length: 15; CDR3: CASSYGGRANEKLFF
V: TRBV15; J: TRBJ2-7; size: NA; length: 16; CDR3: CAASRDPQGLNYEQYF
V: TRBV7-2; J: TRBJ1-2; size: NA; length: 19; CDR3: CASSLYVGDRHQGFYGYTF
V: TRBV12-3/TRBV12-4; J: TRBJ2-7; size: NA; length: 15; CDR3: CASSPSRTGGHEQYF